What follows are 3 T cell receptor beta chains derived from one specimen sequenced in a study of T cell changes during pregnancy in multiple sclerosis. Assay used: immunoSEQ multiplex PCR; TCRdb lists only in-frame clones, some missing. The data show about 110,000 clones, less than 95% seen once. The sample in question was peripheral blood, obtained before pregnancy. The receptors originated from a female donor with multiple sclerosis, enrolled in a pregnancy study.

The rearrangement links TRBV5-4 to TRBJ2-1; D is perhaps TRBD1 (6 bases). The CDR3 contains 16 residues. V lost 1 base, J lost 2 bases, and 13 bases lay in between. The germline V gene encodes CDR1 SGHNT and CDR2 YYREEE (reference sequence). In DNA, the CDR3 is TGTGCCAGCAGCTTGCCGCGGCAGGGGACCTACAATGAGCAGTTCTTC. Amino acid sequence: CASSLPRQGTYNEQFF.

The chain combines TRBV5-6 with TRBJ2-1, with 7 bases fitting TRBD2. The V and J ends lost 0 bases and 1 base, in that order; junction bases with no gene match: 4. CDR3 length: 16 residues. Germline CDR1 reads SGHDT; CDR2 reads YYEEEE. The DNA of the CDR3 is TGTGCCAGCAGCTTGGTCGCGGGAGTTTCCTACAATGAGCAGTTCTTC. Translation: CASSLVAGVSYNEQFF.

V is TRBV28 and J is TRBJ1-4; no firm D call. This CDR3 has 12 amino acids. The germline CDR1 and CDR2 sequences are MDHEN and SYDVKM. V gave up 6 bases and J gave up 3 bases, with 5 bases separating them. This CDR3 is CASRAANEKLFF. As DNA, the CDR3 is TGTGCCAGCAGGGCTGCTAATGAAAAACTGTTTTTT.